Following are 4 T cell receptor beta chains from one sample sequenced in a study of human T cells and chemical hapten exposure. Each CDR3 protein is one row after TCRdb ran MiXCR on the 5' RACE reads. The sample carries tens of thousands of distinct CDR3 sequences, approximately 7.7% recorded once. Total RNA was isolated from whole blood that had not been fractionated. The origin of the receptors is a male donor in good health.

The sample holds a few counts of this clonotype. CDR3 in amino acids: CASSIGEGTNQPQHF. The CDR3 DNA reads TGTGCCAGTAGTATAGGTGAGGGGACCAATCAGCCCCAGCATTTT. The V call is TRBV19, the J call TRBJ1-5, with D possibly matching TRBD1 (5 bases). This CDR3 spans 15 amino acids. The V gene's germline CDR1 is LNHDA and CDR2 SQIVND (reference sequence). Trimming pared 1 base from V and 3 bases from J, leaving 10 bases between.

This clonotype was detected ten times or more. CDR3: CASSDRTAGVHYEQYF. CDR3 DNA: TGTGCCAGCAGTGACAGGACAGCGGGGGTCCACTACGAGCAGTACTTC. The chain has TRBV25-1 and TRBJ2-7; the match to TRBD2 covers 8 bases. This CDR3 has 16 amino acids. Germline-derived CDR1 and CDR2 are MGHDK and SYGVNS. Trimming removed 3 bases from V and 3 bases from J; junction bases left unmatched: 10.

In its sample, this clonotype was seen a few times. The chain couples TRBV27 to TRBJ2-5; D unresolved. This CDR3 spans 15 amino acids. Germline loops: CDR1 MNHEY, CDR2 SMNVEV (reference sequence). Between the trimmed V and J ends, which lost 1 base and 4 bases, there was a span of 13 bases. CDR3 residues: CASSLFASKGETQYF. The CDR3 region has the DNA TGTGCCAGCAGTTTATTTGCTTCGAAGGGAGAGACCCAGTACTTC.

This clonotype was counted only a few times. This rearrangement joins TRBV7-2 to TRBJ2-5, with TRBD2 matching 9 bases. Germline CDR1 SGHTA, CDR2 FQGNSA. The CDR3 has 16 amino acids. The trim removed 5 bases at V and 1 base at J, leaving 8 bases unmatched. CDR3 coding DNA: TGTGCCAGCAGCCTCACACTAGCGGGTACCCAAGAGACCCAGTACTTC. Amino acid sequence: CASSLTLAGTQETQYF. The variable domain in full, completed from reference TRBV7-2 and TRBJ2-5, reads GAGVSQSPSNKVTEKGKDVELRCDPISGHTALYWYRQSLGQGLEFLIYFQGNSAPDKSGLPSDRFSAERTGGSVSTLTIQRTQQEDSAVYLCASSLTLAGTQETQYFGPGTRLLVL.